One sample yielded the 7 T cell receptor beta chains listed below, sequenced in a study of a mutant IDH1 vaccine in newly diagnosed glioma. Libraries were prepared by immunoSEQ multiplex PCR; TCRdb keeps only in-frame clonotypes and omits some of them. The sample records 80,000 to 100,000 clones, around 80% being singletons. The time point is: baseline, week 1 (first vaccination visit). Treatment meaning: pre-vaccination baseline after standard-of-care therapy. The sample consisted of PBMCs, taken from a glioma patient treated with radiotherapy, temozolomide or both. These receptors were collected from a man in his forties with glioma.

The chain combines TRBV7-9 with TRBJ1-3; D remains unclear. Germline-derived CDR1 and CDR2 are SEHNR and FQNEAQ (reference sequence). V lost 5 bases and J lost 0, with 11 bases in between. The CDR3 is 15 amino acids. The CDR3 DNA reads as TGTGCCAGCAGCCTTCTCCGACCCTCTGGAAACACCATATATTTT. As protein: CASSLLRPSGNTIYF.

Concerning this clone itself: The junction departs from germline at one end; a sequencing error may be responsible. V gene TRBV20-1 combines with J gene TRBJ2-7, with D uncertain. Germline CDR1 and CDR2: DFQATT and SNEGSKA (reference sequence). The CDR3 sequence is 10 residues long. The CDR3 DNA follows: TGCAGCGCTAAAACCTACGAGCAGTACTTC. Translating gives CSAKTYEQYF.

V usage is TRBV4-1 and J usage is TRBJ1-2; tentative D call: TRBD1 (5 bases). The CDR3 length is 14 residues. From germline, CDR1 is MGHRA and CDR2 YSYEKL. The germline V and J ends were trimmed by 6 bases and 5 bases, with 16 bases remaining between them. The CDR3 bases are TGCGCCAGCAGTTATACCCCAGACAGTTATGGCTACACCTTC. Translated, it gives CASSYTPDSYGYTF.

The chain joins TRBV5-5 to TRBJ2-7; 9 nucleotides match TRBD1. Trimming removed 7 bases from V and 4 bases from J; junction bases left unmatched: 12. The CDR3 is 15 residues long. Per the germline V gene, CDR1 is SGHKS and CDR2 is YYEKEE (reference sequence). The DNA for the CDR3 is TGTGCCAGCTCCTTTGGGGACAGGGAGCTATACGAGCAGTACTTC. It specifies CASSFGDRELYEQYF.

The rearrangement uses TRBV6-1 and TRBJ1-1, with a possible D match to TRBD1 (5 bases). Germline CDR1 reads MNHNS; CDR2 reads SASEGT. The V end was cut by 11 bases, the J end by 1 base, with 8 bases between. The CDR3 totals 11 residues. The CDR3 here is CALQGNTEAFF. In DNA, the CDR3 is TGTGCCCTCCAGGGGAACACTGAAGCTTTCTTT.

The chain carries TRBV6-1 and TRBJ2-7; 8 bases align to TRBD1. CDR1 is MNHNS and CDR2 is SASEGT in the germline V gene. Trimming at V came to 3 bases and at J to 3 bases, leaving 10 bases not matched to a gene. The CDR3 consists of 16 residues. The CDR3 loop is CASSDPGQGRYYEQYF. CDR3 DNA: TGTGCCAGCAGTGACCCTGGACAGGGAAGATACTACGAGCAGTACTTC.

In regard to this clone: Distinct nucleotide sequences in the sample also encode this CDR3. The chain joins TRBV4-1 to TRBJ1-2; D is unclear. The CDR3 has 11 residues. From germline, CDR1 is MGHRA and CDR2 YSYEKL. Trimming left V 1 base short and J 6 bases short, with 3 bases between. CDR3 residues: CASSQADGYTF. The CDR3 nucleotides are TGCGCCAGCAGCCAAGCTGATGGCTACACCTTC.